The rows below give T cell receptor beta chains drawn from one sample of a study of cytomegalovirus exposure and HLA in healthy donors. The protocol was immunoSEQ multiplex PCR, while the TCRdb copy is restricted to in-frame clones and leaves out a portion. In the table there are over 70,000 clones, 75% to 80% of which are singletons. Material: PBMCs. The receptors derive from a young man in good health and CMV-seronegative. The CDR3 runs from the conserved cysteine through the conserved F or W.

V gene,CDR3 protein
TRBV19,CASSIDLSGIYNSPLHF
TRBV6-5,CASSPPGSSGNTIYF
TRBV2,CASSPGQEVRYGYTF
TRBV4-2,CASSPSGRASSTDTQYF
TRBV11-2,CASSVKWDSVYEQYF
TRBV6-5,CASSMTGTNYGYTF
TRBV15,CATSPGGGYGSQPQHF
TRBV19,CASSITGANVLTF
TRBV6-6,CASSSGQMNTEAFF
TRBV29-1,CSVELRESETQYF
TRBV27,CASTVGGSGANVLTF
TRBV19,CASSPQGARNQPQHF
TRBV4-3,CASSQDPGLETQYF
TRBV27,CASSGTSGFGEQYF
TRBV4-1,CASSQEQGRAYEQYF
TRBV6-5,CASTAGQGHLAEAFF
TRBV14,CASSQRGGGWVRDMNTEAFF
TRBV7-8,CASSLEQGVIPYEQYF
TRBV10-3,CAISETSGGVHEQYF
TRBV11-2,CASRTGINSGNTIYF
TRBV28,CASSLIRDRGDQPQHF
TRBV30,CAWSGQRNEKLFF
TRBV19,CASTPGGDGTYEQYF